Below, 14 T cell receptor beta chains from the same sample are listed, as sequenced in a study of Ad26.COV2.S vaccination and SARS-CoV-2 variants (dated by TCRdb to about 2021). The meaning of the sample's treatment or condition label: some 20 received Ad26.COV2.S at low or high dose, single or two shots; about 5 received placebo; per-sample allocation not given. For vaccine and placebo recipients, the sequenced repertoires came from samples collected on day 63 after the first injection. The library was built by means of the immunoSEQ multiplex PCR assay. Drawn from immuneACCESS, this table holds only the in-frame rearrangements with V and J called that TCRdb kept. Clones are partly lost; checked studies trace under half to an unresolved V gene and leave the rest unexplained. This sample lists 350,000 to 500,000 clones; around 91% were detected once. The ten largest clones take up about 4.4% of the sample.

Here the sequenced sample was peripheral blood, taken in a trial of Ad26.COV2.S vaccine versus placebo. The receptor set was obtained from a person aged 18-65 years who received the Ad26.COV2.S COVID-19 vaccine or a placebo.

About this clone: Likely a read error: the CDR3 ends without its conserved phenylalanine or tryptophan. Because the CDR3's place on the DNA is in doubt, the DNA is left out and the CDR3 is given as listed by TCRdb. The V gene is TRBV5-4, the J gene TRBJ2-7; the table's D call TRBD2 went unverified against the DNA. The CDR3 is 12 amino acids in total, end residues counted. Per the germline V gene, CDR1 is SGHNT and CDR2 is YYREEE (reference sequence). The CDR3 sequence is CASSAPATSEYL.

The chain carries TRBV9 and TRBJ2-1, with TRBD2 matching 11 bases. This CDR3 region has 15 residues. The V gene end was trimmed by 4 bases and the J gene end by 7 bases; junction bases not matched to a gene: 7. Germline CDR1 reads SGDLS; CDR2 reads YYNGEE. Written as DNA, the CDR3 is TGTGCCAGCAGCCCCACTAGCGGGAGCGGAAATGAGCAGTTCTTC. Translating gives CASSPTSGSGNEQFF.

The V call is TRBV7-2, the J call TRBJ2-7; D not certain. CDR3 length equals 13 residues. Germline CDR1 is SGHTA and CDR2 is FQGNSA. V lost 4 bases to trimming and J lost 3 bases, with 10 bases between them. CDR3 sequence (DNA): TGTGCCAGCAGCTGGGCCATTCACTACGAGCAGTACTTC. It is translated as CASSWAIHYEQYF. Drawing the rest from reference TRBV7-2 and TRBJ2-7, the complete variable domain is GAGVSQSPSNKVTEKGKDVELRCDPISGHTALYWYRQSLGQGLEFLIYFQGNSAPDKSGLPSDRFSAERTGGSVSTLTIQRTQQEDSAVYLCASSWAIHYEQYFGPGTRLTVT.

The genes are TRBV14 and TRBJ2-1, with D uncertain. The length of the CDR3 is 15 residues. V lost 4 bases to trimming and J lost 5 bases, with 15 bases between them. Looked up from germline, CDR1 is SGHDN and CDR2 is FVKESK. CDR3 DNA: TGTGCCAGCAGCCCCCTCGGGCCCTTCGACAATGAGCAGTTCTTC. Protein product: CASSPLGPFDNEQFF.

The chain is built from TRBV7-9 and TRBJ2-5, with D perhaps TRBD1 or TRBD2 (5 bases each). The CDR3 sequence is 14 residues long. V lost 2 bases and J 2 bases, leaving 9 bases between the germline ends. Looked up from germline, CDR1 is SEHNR and CDR2 is FQNEAQ (reference sequence). The CDR3: CASSLRGAQETQYF. CDR3 nucleotide sequence: TGTGCCAGCAGCTTAAGGGGAGCGCAAGAGACCCAGTACTTC.

The rearrangement uses TRBV7-2 and TRBJ2-2; D perhaps matches TRBD1 (5 bases). V lost 2 bases and J lost 6, with 13 bases in between. The CDR3 has 15 residues. Per the germline V gene, CDR1 is SGHTA and CDR2 is FQGNSA. CDR3 region: CASSLTPAGSGELFF. CDR3 DNA: TGTGCCAGCAGCTTAACCCCCGCAGGGTCCGGGGAGCTGTTTTTT. Full variable domain (remainder filled in from reference TRBV7-2 and TRBJ2-2): GAGVSQSPSNKVTEKGKDVELRCDPISGHTALYWYRQSLGQGLEFLIYFQGNSAPDKSGLPSDRFSAERTGGSVSTLTIQRTQQEDSAVYLCASSLTPAGSGELFFGEGSRLTVL.

The chain carries TRBV5-5 and TRBJ2-5; 7 positions match TRBD1. The CDR3 is 15 residues long. With 2 bases clipped from V and 1 base from J, the junction kept 5 bases outside the gene matches. Germline CDR1 SGHKS, CDR2 YYEKEE (reference sequence). CDR3 bases: TGTGCCAGCAGCTTCCCGGGACAGATCCAAGAGACCCAGTACTTC. Translated, it gives CASSFPGQIQETQYF.

This clone was seen only once. The rearrangement joins TRBV11-1 to TRBJ1-1; D perhaps matches TRBD1 (5 bases). Trimming cost V 6 bases and J 5 bases, with 16 bases left between them. The CDR3 totals 14 residues. Germline assignment: CDR1 SGHAT and CDR2 FQDESV (reference sequence). CDR3 protein: CASSPGVRGTEAFF. The CDR3 coding sequence is TGTGCCAGCAGTCCGGGAGTGAGGGGAACTGAAGCTTTCTTT.

The chain couples TRBV11-2 to TRBJ2-2; either TRBD1 or TRBD2 may supply D (5 bases each). This CDR3 contains 15 residues. V lost 3 bases to trimming and J lost 0 bases, with 8 bases between them. The germline gives CDR1 SGHAT, CDR2 FQNNGV. CDR3 sequence reads: CASSFRGTNTGELFF. CDR3 nucleotide sequence: TGTGCCAGCAGCTTCCGGGGCACGAACACCGGGGAGCTGTTTTTT.

The chain has TRBV10-3 and TRBJ2-1; 8 bases align to TRBD2. Germline V CDR1 and CDR2: ENHRY, SYGVKD. Trimming took 8 bases from V and 7 from J; bases not matched to a gene: 10. The CDR3 contains 14 residues. The DNA of the CDR3 is TGTGCCATCGGAGGACTAGCAAGTGGGAATGAGCAGTTCTTC. Protein sequence: CAIGGLASGNEQFF.

Notes on this clone: In the same sample, other DNA sequences code for this CDR3. The genes are TRBV28 and TRBJ1-4; the D is unclear. This CDR3 comprises 11 residues. Germline V gene sequence: CDR1 MDHEN, CDR2 SYDVKM. Deletions cut 5 bases from V and 8 bases from J, with 6 bases between. CDR3 sequence reads: CASSLREKLFF. DNA of the CDR3: TGTGCCAGCAGTCTGAGAGAAAAACTGTTTTTT.

This clone was recorded once. The chain carries TRBV6-1 and TRBJ2-6; D might be TRBD1 (6 bases). This CDR3 has 18 residues. Germline loops: CDR1 MNHNS, CDR2 SASEGT. The ends were cut back, 4 bases at V and 4 bases at J, with 20 bases in the middle. The CDR3 DNA reads TGTGCCAGCAGTGTCCGGGACATACAGGGTCTCGGGGCCAACGTCCTGACTTTC. It is translated as CASSVRDIQGLGANVLTF.

The chain couples TRBV7-8 to TRBJ2-7; TRBD2 aligns across 10 bases. Trimming at V came to 4 bases and at J to 4 bases, leaving 10 bases not matched to a gene. This CDR3 has 16 residues. Germline lookup yields CDR1 SGHVS and CDR2 FQNEAQ. The CDR3 coding sequence is TGTGCCAGCAGCTCCCCCAGCGGGAGGGCCAGGTACGAGCAGTACTTC. Amino acid sequence: CASSSPSGRARYEQYF.

The chain links TRBV30 to TRBJ2-7; maybe TRBD1 (6 bases). The CDR3 is made up of 12 amino acids. Between the trimmed V and J ends, which lost 4 bases and 1 base, there was a span of 8 bases. Germline values: CDR1 GTSNPN, CDR2 SVGIG (reference sequence). Here the CDR3 reads CAWTGASYEQYF. The DNA of the CDR3 is TGTGCCTGGACAGGGGCGTCCTACGAGCAGTACTTC.